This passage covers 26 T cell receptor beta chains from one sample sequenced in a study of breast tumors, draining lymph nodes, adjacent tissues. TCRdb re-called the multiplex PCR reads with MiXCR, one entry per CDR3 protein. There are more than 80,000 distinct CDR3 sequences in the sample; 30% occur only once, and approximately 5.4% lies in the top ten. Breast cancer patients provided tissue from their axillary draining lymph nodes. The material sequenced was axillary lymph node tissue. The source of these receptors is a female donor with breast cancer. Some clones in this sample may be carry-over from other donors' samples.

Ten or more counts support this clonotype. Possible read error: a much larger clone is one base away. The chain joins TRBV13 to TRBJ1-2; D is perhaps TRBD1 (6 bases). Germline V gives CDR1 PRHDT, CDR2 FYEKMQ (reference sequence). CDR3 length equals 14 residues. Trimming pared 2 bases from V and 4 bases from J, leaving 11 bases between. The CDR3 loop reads CASSLPAGAYGYTF. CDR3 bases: TGTGCCAGCAGCTTACCCGCAGGGGCCTATGGCTACACCTTC.

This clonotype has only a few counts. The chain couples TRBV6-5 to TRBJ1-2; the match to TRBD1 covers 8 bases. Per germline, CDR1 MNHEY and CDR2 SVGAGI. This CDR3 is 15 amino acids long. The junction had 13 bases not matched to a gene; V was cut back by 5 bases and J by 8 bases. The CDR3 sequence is CASSHTSDRGGGYTF. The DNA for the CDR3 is TGTGCCAGCAGTCACACATCCGACAGGGGAGGCGGCTACACCTTC.

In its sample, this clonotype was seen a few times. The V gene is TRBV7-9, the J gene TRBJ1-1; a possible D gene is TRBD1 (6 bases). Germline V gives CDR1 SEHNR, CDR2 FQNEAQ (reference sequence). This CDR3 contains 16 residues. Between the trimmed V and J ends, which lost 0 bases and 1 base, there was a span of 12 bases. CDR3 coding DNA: TGTGCCAGCAGCTTAGCGCGGGGGCCGGGGAACACTGAAGCTTTCTTT. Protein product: CASSLARGPGNTEAFF.

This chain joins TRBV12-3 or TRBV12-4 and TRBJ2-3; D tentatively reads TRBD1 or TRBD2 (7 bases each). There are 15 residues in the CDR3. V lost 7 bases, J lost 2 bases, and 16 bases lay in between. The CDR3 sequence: CASTQGGPFTDTQYF. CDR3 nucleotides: TGTGCCAGCACCCAGGGGGGGCCCTTCACAGATACGCAGTATTTT.

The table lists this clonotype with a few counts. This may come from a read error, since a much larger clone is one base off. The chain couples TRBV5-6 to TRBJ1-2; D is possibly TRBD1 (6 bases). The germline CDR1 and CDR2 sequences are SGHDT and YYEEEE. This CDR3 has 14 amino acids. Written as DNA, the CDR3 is TGTGCCAGCAGCTTGGGGGGGCCTAACTATGGCTACGCCTTC. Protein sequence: CASSLGGPNYGYAF.

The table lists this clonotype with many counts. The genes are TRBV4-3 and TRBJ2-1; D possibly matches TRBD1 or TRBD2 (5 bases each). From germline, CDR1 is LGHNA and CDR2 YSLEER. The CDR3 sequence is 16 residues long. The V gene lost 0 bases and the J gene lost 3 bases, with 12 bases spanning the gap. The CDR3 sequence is CASSQDSGTGYNEQFF. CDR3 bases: TGCGCCAGCAGCCAAGATTCCGGGACGGGCTACAATGAGCAGTTCTTC.

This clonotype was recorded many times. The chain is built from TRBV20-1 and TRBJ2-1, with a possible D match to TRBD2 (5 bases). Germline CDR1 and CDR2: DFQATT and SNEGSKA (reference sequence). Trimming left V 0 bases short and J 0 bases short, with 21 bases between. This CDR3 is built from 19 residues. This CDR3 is CSARDPRHRTRSSYNEQFF. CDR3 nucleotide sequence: TGCAGTGCTAGAGATCCCCGCCACCGTACTAGGAGCTCCTACAATGAGCAGTTCTTC.

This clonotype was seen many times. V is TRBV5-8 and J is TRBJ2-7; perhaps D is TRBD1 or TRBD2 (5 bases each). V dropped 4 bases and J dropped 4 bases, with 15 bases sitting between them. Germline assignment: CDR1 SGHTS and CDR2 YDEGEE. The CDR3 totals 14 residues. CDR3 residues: CASSLRDGRYEQYF. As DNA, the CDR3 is TGTGCCAGCAGCCTTCGGGACGGCCGGTACGAGCAGTACTTC.

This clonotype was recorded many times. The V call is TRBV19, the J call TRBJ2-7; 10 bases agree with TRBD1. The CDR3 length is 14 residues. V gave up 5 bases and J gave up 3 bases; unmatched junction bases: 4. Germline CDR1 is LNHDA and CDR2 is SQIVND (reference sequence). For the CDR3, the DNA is TGTGCCAGTAGTGGGACAGGGGAGGACTACGAGCAGTACTTC. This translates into CASSGTGEDYEQYF.

The CDR3 DNA reads as TGCGCCAGCAGCTTGAGACCGGGGGGTGTCGAGCAGTTCTTC. This gives the protein CASSLRPGGVEQFF. The V and J genes are TRBV5-1 and TRBJ2-1; 7 nucleotides align to TRBD2. V lost 1 base to trimming and J lost 10 bases; unmatched junction nucleotides: 8. CDR1 is SGHRS, CDR2 YFSETQ, per germline. The CDR3 runs to 14 residues.

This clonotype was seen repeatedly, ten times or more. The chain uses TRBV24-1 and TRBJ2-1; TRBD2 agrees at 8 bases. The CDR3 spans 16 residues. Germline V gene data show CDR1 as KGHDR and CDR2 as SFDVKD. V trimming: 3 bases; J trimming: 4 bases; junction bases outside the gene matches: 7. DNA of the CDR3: TGTGCCACCAGTGATCCCAGCGGGGGCCCTTACAATGAGCAGTTCTTC. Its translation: CATSDPSGGPYNEQFF.

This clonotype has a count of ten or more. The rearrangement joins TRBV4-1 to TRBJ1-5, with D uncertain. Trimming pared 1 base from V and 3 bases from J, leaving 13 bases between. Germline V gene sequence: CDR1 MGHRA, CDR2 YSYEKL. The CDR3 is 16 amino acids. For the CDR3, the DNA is TGCGCCAGCAGCCAAGTTTTAGGACCGCCCAATCAGCCCCAGCATTTT. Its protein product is CASSQVLGPPNQPQHF.

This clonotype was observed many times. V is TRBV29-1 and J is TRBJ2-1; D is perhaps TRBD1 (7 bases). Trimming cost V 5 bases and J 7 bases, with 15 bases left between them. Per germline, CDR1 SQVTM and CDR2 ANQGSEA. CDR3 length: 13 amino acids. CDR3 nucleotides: TGCAGCGTTTGGACAGGAGGGGGTAATGAGCAGTTCTTC. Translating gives CSVWTGGGNEQFF.

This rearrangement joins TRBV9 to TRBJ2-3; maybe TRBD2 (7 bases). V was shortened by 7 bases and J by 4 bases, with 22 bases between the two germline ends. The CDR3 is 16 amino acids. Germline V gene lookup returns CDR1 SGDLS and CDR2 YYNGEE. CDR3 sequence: CASGGGASSPSDTQYF. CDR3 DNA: TGTGCCAGCGGTGGGGGGGCCAGCAGCCCCTCAGATACGCAGTATTTT.

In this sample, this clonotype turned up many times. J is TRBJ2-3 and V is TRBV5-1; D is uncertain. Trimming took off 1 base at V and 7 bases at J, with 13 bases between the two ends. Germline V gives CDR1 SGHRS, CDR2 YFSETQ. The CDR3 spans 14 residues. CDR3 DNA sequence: TGCGCCAGCAGCTTGACGGCGGCTCCCAATACGCAGTATTTT. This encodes CASSLTAAPNTQYF.

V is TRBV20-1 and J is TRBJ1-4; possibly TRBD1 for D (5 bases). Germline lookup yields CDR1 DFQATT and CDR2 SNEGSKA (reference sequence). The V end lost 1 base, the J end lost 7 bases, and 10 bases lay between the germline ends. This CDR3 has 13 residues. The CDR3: CSARAGRGEKLFF. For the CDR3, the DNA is TGCAGTGCTAGAGCGGGGAGGGGTGAAAAACTGTTTTTT.

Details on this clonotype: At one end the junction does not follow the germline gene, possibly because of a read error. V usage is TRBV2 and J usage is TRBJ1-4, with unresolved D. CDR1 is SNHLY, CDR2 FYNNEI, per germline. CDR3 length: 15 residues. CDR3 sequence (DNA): TGTGTCATAAGCAACGAGGGATTAACTTATGAAAAACTGTTTTTC. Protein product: CVISNEGLTYEKLFF.

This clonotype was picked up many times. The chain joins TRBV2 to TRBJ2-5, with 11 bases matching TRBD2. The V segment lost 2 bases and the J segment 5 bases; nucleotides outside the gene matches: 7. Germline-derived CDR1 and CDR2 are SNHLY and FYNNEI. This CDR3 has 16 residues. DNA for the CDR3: TGTGCCAGCAGTGAACCGGGACTAGCGGTCTACGAGACCCAGTACTTC. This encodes CASSEPGLAVYETQYF.

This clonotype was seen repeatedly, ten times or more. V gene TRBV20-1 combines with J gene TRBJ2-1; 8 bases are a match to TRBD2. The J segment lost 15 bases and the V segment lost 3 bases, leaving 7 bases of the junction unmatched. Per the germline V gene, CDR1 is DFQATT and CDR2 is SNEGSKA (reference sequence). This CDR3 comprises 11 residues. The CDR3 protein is CSARHTSGRFF. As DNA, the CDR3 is TGCAGTGCTAGGCATACTAGCGGTCGGTTCTTC.

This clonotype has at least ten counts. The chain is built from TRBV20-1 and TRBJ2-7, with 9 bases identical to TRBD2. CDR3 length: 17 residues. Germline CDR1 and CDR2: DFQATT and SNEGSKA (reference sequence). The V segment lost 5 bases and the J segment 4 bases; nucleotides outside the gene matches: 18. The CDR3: CSARLAGSVRSSYEQYF. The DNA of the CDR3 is TGCAGTGCTCGGCTAGCGGGATCCGTAAGATCTTCATACGAGCAGTACTTC.

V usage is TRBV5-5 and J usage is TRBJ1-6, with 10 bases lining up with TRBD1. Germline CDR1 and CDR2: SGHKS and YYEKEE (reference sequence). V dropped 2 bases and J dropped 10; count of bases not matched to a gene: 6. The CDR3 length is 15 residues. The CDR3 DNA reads TGTGCCAGCAGCTTCAGACAGGGGGCAGGATCACCCCTCCACTTT. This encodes CASSFRQGAGSPLHF.

Written as DNA, the CDR3 is TGTGCCATCAGGGGTAAGTTGGCGGGGGGCGGCGACTCCTACGAGCAGTACTTC. Translated: CAIRGKLAGGGDSYEQYF. The V call is TRBV10-3, the J call TRBJ2-7; 8 nucleotides align to TRBD2. The CDR3 sequence is 18 residues long. Germline CDR1 reads ENHRY; CDR2 reads SYGVKD. V trimming: 6 bases; J trimming: 0 bases; junction bases outside the gene matches: 16.

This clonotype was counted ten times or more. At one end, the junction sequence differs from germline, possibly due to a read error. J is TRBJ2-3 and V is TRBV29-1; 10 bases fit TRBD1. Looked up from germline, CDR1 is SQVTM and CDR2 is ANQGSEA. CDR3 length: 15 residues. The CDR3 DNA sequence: TGCAGCGTGGAAGGGACAGGGGTGGGGACAGATACGCAGTATTTT. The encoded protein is CSVEGTGVGTDTQYF.

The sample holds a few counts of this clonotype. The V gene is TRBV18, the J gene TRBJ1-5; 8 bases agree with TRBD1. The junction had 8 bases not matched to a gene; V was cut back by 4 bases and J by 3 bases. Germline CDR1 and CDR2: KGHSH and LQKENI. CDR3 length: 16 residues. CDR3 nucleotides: TGTGCCAGCTCACGCATGGGACAGGACTCCAATCAGCCCCAGCATTTT. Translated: CASSRMGQDSNQPQHF.

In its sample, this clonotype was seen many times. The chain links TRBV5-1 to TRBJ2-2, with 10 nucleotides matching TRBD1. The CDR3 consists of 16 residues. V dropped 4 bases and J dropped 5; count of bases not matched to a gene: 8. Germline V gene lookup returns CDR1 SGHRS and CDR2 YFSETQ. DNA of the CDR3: TGCGCCAGCAGCGGACAGGGGGGCCCCCCGACCGGGGAGCTGTTTTTT. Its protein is CASSGQGGPPTGELFF.

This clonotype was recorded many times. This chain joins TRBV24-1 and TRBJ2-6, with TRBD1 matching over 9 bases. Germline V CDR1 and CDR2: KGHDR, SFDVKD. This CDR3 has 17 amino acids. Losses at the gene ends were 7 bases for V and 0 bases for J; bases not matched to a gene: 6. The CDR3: CATSETGGSSGANVLTF. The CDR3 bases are TGTGCCACCAGCGAGACAGGGGGAAGCTCTGGGGCCAACGTCCTGACTTTC.